These 15 T cell receptor beta chains were sequenced from one sample in a study of OX40 agonist ivuxolimab in advanced cancers. This table comes from immunoSEQ multiplex PCR, and its TCRdb copy is limited to in-frame clones, with some not included. This sample has tens of thousands of clones; more than 80% occur once, and the top ten carry approximately 3%. Sequencing used CD4+ or CD8+ T cells sorted from blood, obtained in a trial of the OX40 agonist ivuxolimab. The receptor set was obtained from an adult with an advanced solid tumor such as melanoma, head and neck, liver or kidney cancer.

The chain joins TRBV4-1 to TRBJ1-3, with no clear D. V shed 1 base and J shed 4 bases, with 11 bases lying between them. The CDR3 runs to 15 residues. Per germline, CDR1 MGHRA and CDR2 YSYEKL. The CDR3 sequence is CASSQGRGRGNTIYF. Written as DNA, the CDR3 is TGCGCCAGCAGCCAAGGCCGGGGTCGGGGAAACACCATATATTTT.

The count of this clone is one. The V and J genes are TRBV19 and TRBJ1-3; D ambiguous. This CDR3 is built from 13 residues. Germline V lookup: CDR1 LNHDA, CDR2 SQIVND (reference sequence). V was shortened by 9 bases and J by 4 bases, with 13 bases between the two germline ends. CDR3 in amino acids: CASGSRTGNTIYF. For the CDR3, the DNA is TGTGCCAGCGGTTCCAGGACGGGAAACACCATATATTTT.

This rearrangement joins TRBV4-2 to TRBJ2-5, with 9 positions matching TRBD2. J was trimmed by 4 bases and V by 5 bases; bases with no gene match: 8. Germline-derived CDR1 and CDR2 are LGHNA and YNFKEQ. The length of the CDR3 is 15 residues. CDR3 DNA: TGTGCCAGCAGCAAGGCTAGCGGGGCGGGAGAGACCCAGTACTTC. Protein product: CASSKASGAGETQYF.

This chain uses TRBV5-6 with TRBJ1-1, with D maybe TRBD1 (5 bases). V lost 1 base and J 5 bases, leaving 12 bases between the germline ends. This CDR3 contains 14 residues. Germline V gene sequence: CDR1 SGHDT, CDR2 YYEEEE. The CDR3 protein is CASSLLREGTEAFF. CDR3 nucleotides: TGTGCCAGCAGCTTGCTAAGGGAGGGGACTGAAGCTTTCTTT.

This chain connects TRBV28 to TRBJ2-5; TRBD1 aligns across 8 bases. V lost 6 bases and J lost 5; bases outside the gene matches: 8. The CDR3 length is 14 residues. Germline V gene data show CDR1 as MDHEN and CDR2 as SYDVKM. The CDR3 DNA reads TGTGCCAGCAGCTTAGGGACAGGCGGGGAGACCCAGTACTTC. As protein: CASSLGTGGETQYF.

The CDR3 sequence is CAWTTASGNTIYF. In DNA form, the CDR3 reads TGTGCCTGGACCACAGCGTCTGGAAACACCATATATTTT. The chain couples TRBV30 to TRBJ1-3; no definite D call. The V and J ends lost 4 bases and 1 base respectively, with 8 bases between them. CDR3 size: 13 residues. The germline V gene encodes CDR1 GTSNPN and CDR2 SVGIG (reference sequence). Filled out from reference TRBV30 and TRBJ1-3, the complete variable domain reads SQTIHQWPATLVQPVGSPLSLECTVEGTSNPNLYWYRQAAGRGLQLLFYSVGIGQISSEVPQNLSASRPQDRQFILSSKKLLLSDSGFYLCAWTTASGNTIYFGEGSWLTVV.

This chain connects TRBV7-2 to TRBJ2-7; D ambiguous. Looked up from germline, CDR1 is SGHTA and CDR2 is FQGNSA. The length of the CDR3 is 14 residues. V was trimmed by 3 bases and J by 3 bases, leaving 12 bases between them. CDR3 DNA: TGTGCCAGCAGCTTTTTGGGCAGGCGCTACGAGCAGTACTTC. Translated, it gives CASSFLGRRYEQYF.

The genes are TRBV11-2 and TRBJ2-4; D possibly corresponds to TRBD1 (6 bases). CDR1 is SGHAT, CDR2 FQNNGV, per germline. V lost 1 base and J 8 bases, leaving 12 bases between the germline ends. The CDR3 runs 14 residues. The DNA for the CDR3 is TGTGCCAGCAGCTTAGGGCACAGGGCGGACATTCAGTACTTC. Its protein product is CASSLGHRADIQYF. Using reference TRBV11-2 and TRBJ2-4 for the parts outside the CDR3, the full variable domain is EAGVAQSPRYKIIEKRQSVAFWCNPISGHATLYWYQQILGQGPKLLIQFQNNGVVDDSQLPKDRFSAERLKGVDSTLKIQPAKLEDSAVYLCASSLGHRADIQYFGAGTRLSVL.

The chain couples TRBV18 to TRBJ2-7; D is perhaps TRBD2 (6 bases). The CDR3 is 14 residues long. Trimming took 5 bases from V and 6 from J, leaving 17 bases between them. Per germline, CDR1 KGHSH and CDR2 LQKENI. CDR3 loop: CASSRAGGVPEQYF. The CDR3 bases are TGTGCCAGCTCAAGGGCTGGAGGGGTACCCGAGCAGTACTTC.

The chain carries TRBV6-1 and TRBJ2-2; 8 nucleotides line up with TRBD1. This CDR3 region has 15 residues. J was trimmed by 5 bases and V by 5 bases; bases with no gene match: 7. Germline CDR1 MNHNS, CDR2 SASEGT. Here the CDR3 reads CASSSRTGWTGELFF. CDR3 coding DNA: TGTGCCAGCAGTTCCCGGACAGGGTGGACCGGGGAGCTGTTTTTT.

The chain carries TRBV14 and TRBJ2-2; no clear D. CDR1 is SGHDN, CDR2 FVKESK, per germline. The ends were cut back, 3 bases at V and 5 bases at J, with 7 bases in the middle. The CDR3 extends over 13 amino acids. This CDR3 reads CASSHVRTGELFF. As DNA, the CDR3 is TGTGCCAGCAGCCACGTAAGGACCGGGGAGCTGTTTTTT.

This chain joins TRBV5-1 and TRBJ1-1, with 8 bases identical to TRBD1. V shed 3 bases and J 1 base; nucleotides not matched to a gene: 5. CDR1 and CDR2 from the germline V gene are SGHRS and YFSETQ. This CDR3 has 15 amino acids. The CDR3 here is CASSSQGTGNTEAFF. DNA of the CDR3: TGCGCCAGCAGCTCCCAGGGGACAGGGAACACTGAAGCTTTCTTT.

This rearrangement joins TRBV28 to TRBJ2-5, with a possible D match to TRBD1 (6 bases). This CDR3 has 16 amino acids. V shed 6 bases and J shed 2 bases, with 19 bases lying between them. Looked up from germline, CDR1 is MDHEN and CDR2 is SYDVKM. The CDR3: CASRMDSPALQETQYF. DNA of the CDR3: TGTGCCAGCAGGATGGACAGTCCCGCTTTACAAGAGACCCAGTACTTC.

The rearrangement uses TRBV5-4 and TRBJ2-1; 8 nucleotides line up with TRBD2. J lost 6 bases, V lost 2 bases, and 10 bases had no gene match. Germline values: CDR1 SGHNT, CDR2 YYREEE (reference sequence). This CDR3 has 16 residues. The CDR3 DNA reads TGTGCCAGCAGCTTAAGTCCGCGGGGGGTCATCAATGAGCAGTTCTTC. This sequence encodes CASSLSPRGVINEQFF.

J is TRBJ2-3 and V is TRBV9, with 12 bases that match TRBD1. This CDR3 spans 21 amino acids. With V trimmed by 3 bases and J by 6 bases, 23 bases remained unmatched. Germline loops: CDR1 SGDLS, CDR2 YYNGEE. The CDR3 here is CASSDRSGTGGFNPWADTQYF. The CDR3 DNA sequence: TGTGCCAGCAGCGATCGCTCCGGGACAGGGGGCTTTAACCCATGGGCGGATACGCAGTATTTT.